The clone carrying this T cell receptor (beta chain) was seen a handful of times. No antigen is known for it. Patients were excluded because of uncontrolled infection, other autoimmune disease, pregnancy or lactation. This record comes from a study of T cells in Graves' hyperthyroidism and ophthalmopathy. Study outcomes and limitations: Among clonotypes expanded in thyroid above 0.001, most were also found in blood. Researchers report that a 13 V-J model separated ophthalmopathy from stable hyperthyroidism. The model predicted ophthalmopathy a median approximately six months before onset.

RNA transcripts gave rise to amplified TCR beta CDR3 regions. HTBI primers were employed in a first-round RT-PCR of the TCR CDR3. TCRdb passed the multiplex PCR reads through MiXCR, listing each CDR3 protein once. Altogether hundreds of thousands of distinct CDR3 sequences are present, 12% to 15% being singletons, with the ten largest covering 9.5% to 13%. V was pared by 4 bases and J by 3 bases, with 9 bases between. CDR1 and CDR2 (germline): SGHVS, FQNEAQ. CDR3 length: 13 residues. The V call is TRBV7-8, the J call TRBJ1-2, with unresolved D. Input material: blood. This receptor was obtained from a woman in her late teens or twenties with Graves' hyperthyroidism. In DNA form, the CDR3 reads TGTGCCAGCAGCTCCTTTAGATACTATGGCTACACCTTC. This translates into CASSSFRYYGYTF.